The 21 T cell receptor beta chains below were found in one sample sequenced in a study of CD8 T cells in Susac syndrome. An input of about 0.5 to 1 ug of RNA was subjected to reverse transcription using random hexamers. TCRdb reanalysed the immunoSEQ multiplex PCR reads using MiXCR and keeps one entry per CDR3 protein. The sample gives roughly 89,000 distinct CDR3 sequences, roughly 96% of which show up once; about 0.41% is in the top ten. Sequenced sample: CD8+ T cells from PBMCs. The source is a human donor with Susac syndrome.

The CDR3 is CASSTRDTSWWNTEAFF. The CDR3 coding sequence is TGTGCCAGTAGTACCCGGGACACCTCTTGGTGGAACACTGAAGCTTTCTTT. V is TRBV19 and J is TRBJ1-1, with D possibly matching TRBD1 (6 bases). V lost 4 bases and J 1 base, leaving 19 bases between the germline ends. The CDR3 is made up of 17 amino acids. Germline V gives CDR1 LNHDA, CDR2 SQIVND (reference sequence).

V and J are TRBV4-3 and TRBJ2-1; no clear D gene. The CDR3 sequence is 15 residues long. The V end lost 0 bases, the J end lost 3 bases, and 9 bases lay between the germline ends. Per the germline V gene, CDR1 is LGHNA and CDR2 is YSLEER. The CDR3 DNA reads TGCGCCAGCAGCCAAGACAGCCCCAGCTACAATGAGCAGTTCTTC. Translated: CASSQDSPSYNEQFF.

J is TRBJ2-7 and V is TRBV13; D may be TRBD1 or TRBD2 (5 bases each). The CDR3 is made up of 14 amino acids. Trimming pared 5 bases from V and 4 bases from J, leaving 15 bases between. Germline V gene sequence: CDR1 PRHDT, CDR2 FYEKMQ (reference sequence). The CDR3 DNA sequence: TGTGCCAGCAGCCGCGCTGGGACGACATACGAGCAGTACTTC. Protein product: CASSRAGTTYEQYF.

The chain recombines TRBV15 with TRBJ1-5, with D unresolved. The CDR3 sequence is 13 residues long. Germline CDR1 and CDR2: LNHNV and YYDKDF (reference sequence). V lost 1 base and J lost 7, with 8 bases in between. The CDR3: CATSRGPGQPQHF. The CDR3 coding sequence is TGTGCCACCAGCAGAGGTCCCGGGCAGCCCCAGCATTTT. The complete variable domain, with remaining parts taken from reference TRBV15 and TRBJ1-5, reads DAMVIQNPRYQVTQFGKPVTLSCSQTLNHNVMYWYQQKSSQAPKLLFHYYDKDFNNEADTPDNFQSRRPNTSFCFLDIRSPGLGDTAMYLCATSRGPGQPQHFGDGTRLSIL.

The rearrangement uses TRBV25-1 and TRBJ2-1; 7 bases map to TRBD2. The V gene end was trimmed by 7 bases and the J gene end by 7 bases; junction bases not matched to a gene: 7. CDR3 length: 13 residues. Germline values: CDR1 MGHDK, CDR2 SYGVNS. The chain's CDR3 is CASKIGGSNEQFF. CDR3 DNA: TGTGCCAGCAAGATCGGGGGGTCAAATGAGCAGTTCTTC.

As concerns this clonotype: At one end the junction does not follow the germline gene, possibly because of a read error. This sequence joins TRBV11-2 and TRBJ2-7; possibly TRBD2 for D (5 bases). From germline, CDR1 is SGHAT and CDR2 FQNNGV. The CDR3 is made up of 12 amino acids. In nucleotides, the CDR3 is TGTGCCAGCAGCTTAGCGGGGTGGGAGAGGAATTTC. As protein: CASSLAGWERNF.

This chain connects TRBV29-1 to TRBJ2-1; 7 nucleotides agree with TRBD2. This CDR3 is built from 12 residues. Germline V gene sequence: CDR1 SQVTM, CDR2 ANQGSEA. Germline trimming cut 7 bases from V and 10 bases from J; bases unmatched to any gene: 10. The CDR3 coding sequence is TGCAGCGGCCTTGGCGGGAGTATGGAGCAGTTCTTC. Translating gives CSGLGGSMEQFF.

V and J are TRBV29-1 and TRBJ1-2; no definite D call. This CDR3 has 13 residues. Germline loops: CDR1 SQVTM, CDR2 ANQGSEA. V was pared by 0 bases and J by 4 bases, with 9 bases between. CDR3 sequence: CSVEESRSYGYTF. The CDR3 bases are TGCAGCGTTGAAGAATCGAGATCCTATGGCTACACCTTC.

The rearrangement uses TRBV7-9 and TRBJ1-4; a possible D gene is TRBD1 (6 bases). CDR3 length equals 15 residues. V was clipped by 4 bases and J by 4 bases, with 13 bases between them. CDR1 is SEHNR and CDR2 is FQNEAQ in the germline V gene (reference sequence). The CDR3 region is CASSSDSLLNEKLFF. The CDR3 DNA is TGTGCCAGCAGCTCGGACAGCTTGCTTAATGAAAAACTGTTTTTT.

The chain combines TRBV2 with TRBJ1-3; D is uncertain. CDR3 length equals 13 residues. The germline V and J ends were trimmed by 8 bases and 8 bases, with 16 bases remaining between them. Germline assignment: CDR1 SNHLY and CDR2 FYNNEI. The CDR3 loop reads CASSLKGGDTIYF. Written as DNA, the CDR3 is TGTGCCAGCTCCCTGAAGGGCGGGGACACCATATATTTT.

In its sample, this clonotype was seen once. V gene TRBV14 combines with J gene TRBJ2-3, with unresolved D. The CDR3 sequence is 15 residues long. V was trimmed by 2 bases and J by 0 bases, leaving 9 bases between them. CDR1 is SGHDN and CDR2 is FVKESK in the germline V gene. CDR3 bases: TGTGCCAGCAGCCAAAGCACTAACAGCACAGATACGCAGTATTTT. Its translation: CASSQSTNSTDTQYF.

This clonotype was recorded once. The V and J genes are TRBV5-4 and TRBJ2-6, with D perhaps TRBD2 (5 bases). Germline V CDR1 and CDR2: SGHNT, YYREEE (reference sequence). The CDR3 is made up of 15 amino acids. V was clipped by 4 bases and J by 4 bases, with 12 bases between them. The DNA for the CDR3 is TGTGCCAGCAGCGTGAGTCTAGCAGGGGCCAACGTCCTGACTTTC. Its translation: CASSVSLAGANVLTF.

The rearrangement links TRBV9 to TRBJ2-6, with D uncertain. Per germline, CDR1 SGDLS and CDR2 YYNGEE. The CDR3 extends over 16 amino acids. V dropped 4 bases and J dropped 1 base, with 12 bases sitting between them. CDR3 residues: CASSPTYGSGANVLTF. The CDR3 nucleotides read TGTGCCAGCAGCCCAACCTACGGTTCTGGGGCCAACGTCCTGACTTTC.

V is TRBV28 and J is TRBJ2-5; 8 bases match TRBD2. V lost 6 bases to trimming and J lost 3 bases; unmatched junction nucleotides: 6. Germline V CDR1 and CDR2: MDHEN, SYDVKM. The CDR3 is 14 residues long. The CDR3 protein is CASSESSGKETQYF. DNA for the CDR3: TGTGCCAGCAGCGAAAGTAGCGGGAAAGAGACCCAGTACTTC. The full variable domain, with the rest looked up from reference TRBV28 and TRBJ2-5, is DVKVTQSSRYLVKRTGEKVFLECVQDMDHENMFWYRQDPGLGLRLIYFSYDVKMKEKGDIPEGYSVSREKKERFSLILESASTNQTSMYLCASSESSGKETQYFGPGTRLLVL.

The chain links TRBV29-1 to TRBJ2-5; D remains ambiguous. The CDR3 runs to 13 residues. The V gene's germline CDR1 is SQVTM and CDR2 ANQGSEA. V shed 1 base and J shed 2 bases, with 8 bases lying between them. DNA for the CDR3: TGCAGCGTTGAAGGACTCGATCAAGAGACCCAGTACTTC. The encoded protein is CSVEGLDQETQYF.

CDR3 nucleotide sequence: TGCAGCGGCGCTATGCGGGAGACCCAGTACTTC. It translates to CSGAMRETQYF. V and J are TRBV29-1 and TRBJ2-5; D is unclear. The V end lost 7 bases, the J end lost 5 bases, and 11 bases lay between the germline ends. Germline V gene lookup returns CDR1 SQVTM and CDR2 ANQGSEA. The CDR3 is 11 amino acids.

This chain uses TRBV6-2 or TRBV6-3 with TRBJ2-1; D might be TRBD2 (5 bases). Deletions cut 4 bases from V and 8 bases from J, with 21 bases between. This CDR3 spans 16 amino acids. Per germline, CDR1 MNHEY and CDR2 SVGEGT. DNA of the CDR3: TGTGCCAGCAGTTCTCCCGATAGCGCCTGGGGTGATGAGCAGTTCTTC. It codes for CASSSPDSAWGDEQFF.

The chain has TRBV18 and TRBJ2-1; D is unresolved. Germline CDR1 KGHSH, CDR2 LQKENI. Between the trimmed V and J ends, which lost 5 bases and 2 bases, there was a span of 16 bases. This CDR3 is 16 amino acids long. CDR3: CASSSPRRLTYNEQFF. In DNA form, the CDR3 reads TGTGCCAGCTCATCTCCAAGACGGTTAACCTACAATGAGCAGTTCTTC.

The rearrangement joins TRBV4-1 to TRBJ1-2; 9 bases are a match to TRBD1. The CDR3 loop spans 17 amino acids. The ends lost 1 base at V and 4 bases at J; junction bases unmatched: 10. Germline V gene data show CDR1 as MGHRA and CDR2 as YSYEKL. The CDR3 reads CASSQVQTGGGPYGYTF. The CDR3 DNA reads TGCGCCAGCAGCCAAGTCCAGACAGGGGGGGGTCCCTATGGCTACACCTTC.

This clonotype appeared a few times. The chain carries TRBV7-6 and TRBJ2-3; maybe TRBD2 (5 bases). The germline CDR1 and CDR2 sequences are SGHVS and FNYEAQ. Between the trimmed V and J ends, which lost 0 bases and 9 bases, there was a span of 7 bases. This CDR3 spans 12 amino acids. The CDR3 sequence: CASSLAGGTQYF. The CDR3 DNA follows: TGTGCCAGCAGCTTAGCAGGAGGCACGCAGTATTTT.

The rearrangement links TRBV24-1 to TRBJ2-3, with TRBD2 matching 8 bases. Germline values: CDR1 KGHDR, CDR2 SFDVKD. This CDR3 is 14 amino acids long. J gave up 2 bases and V 5 bases, and 2 bases lay outside the gene matches. The CDR3 bases are TGTGCCACCAGTGGTAGCGGGGACACAGATACGCAGTATTTT. This codes for CATSGSGDTDTQYF.